Below, one TCR beta chain is given with its context. Its cognate antigen is unknown. The PCR ran on 60 Vbeta and 13 Jbeta primers. Generated by immunoSEQ multiplex PCR, the TCRdb table keeps only in-frame clones and is missing some. The profile shows about 190,000 clones, more than 70% of them singletons. This CDR3 is 14 amino acids long. CDR1 and CDR2 (germline): SGHDT, YYEEEE. V gave up 0 bases and J gave up 4 bases; unmatched junction bases: 3. These data come from a study of cytomegalovirus exposure and HLA in healthy donors. General observations from the study: Analysis was carried out at a later point, and it linked a missense DCLRE1C variant to TCR beta V- and J-gene trimming. Being productive about 87% or about 30% of the time was typical of most TCR beta V segments in an earlier analysis.

This sequence joins TRBV5-6 and TRBJ1-1, with 7 bases aligning to TRBD1. The clonotype originates from a man between 40 and 49 years old in good health and CMV-seropositive. Sequenced: PBMCs. The CDR3 here is CASSLDRGSTEAFF. The CDR3 region has the DNA TGTGCCAGCAGCTTGGACAGGGGTAGCACTGAAGCTTTCTTT.